Here is one TCR beta chain with its context. The antigen it recognizes is unknown. No base quality values were provided; no much bigger clone lies one nucleotide off. The immunoSEQ Assay, a bias-controlled multiplex PCR, was used to amplify TCRbeta CDR3 regions from genomic DNA. From the authors' description of their analysis: The number of nucleated cells in each sample was estimated by amplification of reference gene primers within the assay. To quantify the absolute abundance of each unique TCRbeta CDR3 rearrangement, sequence reads were collapsed and filtered. For each sample, productive Simpson clonality was calculated as the square root of Simpson's diversity index over productive rearrangements. TCRdb took over this immuneACCESS table, retaining in-frame rearrangements with V and J assigned. Such tables are incomplete; in checked studies, under half of the missing clones stem from an unresolved V gene, and the remainder is unexplained. The D gene and trimming were derived from the DNA, and the V and J assignments and clone size from that table. For this sample there are about 670,000 clones; 70% to 90% appear just once. Approximately 0.3% of the sample belongs to the ten largest clones.

These data belong to a study of blood T cell repertoires in COVID-19 (dated by TCRdb to the early 2020s). Regarding the complete study: Samples covering the acute and convalescent phases of COVID-19 were provided by collaborators in the United States, Italy and Spain. The prospective study material was composed of cDNA or gDNA derived from T cells, B-cell-depleted T cells, or PBMCs. The dataset comprised deeply sampled blood TCRbeta repertoires from subjects exposed to, actively infected with, or recovered from COVID-19. The repertoires were made available in a free public database intended to serve as a resource for research on the immune response to SARS-CoV-2. The samples were drawn from the first 160 participants of the ongoing ImmuneRACE study and from 950 to 1,500 subjects provided by 6 global collaborators. The sample metadata nearly always contained a de-identified subject ID, COVID-19 status, age in years and sex. Where available, HLA class I and class II types were taken from metadata supplied by the sample provider and were not determined by assay-based typing. Here is what the overall study found, with its caveats: Clinical and demographic metadata were provided uncurated, with the amount varying by source and participant.

Per the germline V gene (reference sequence), SEHNR is the CDR1 and FQNEAQ is the CDR2. The CDR3 sequence holds 14 residues, the cysteine and phenylalanine included. The read is trimmed to its CDR3 DNA, 42 bases read in frame from base 1. V gives up 5 bases and J gives up 3 bases, and the segment between their germline ends measures 11 bases. The collaborating institutions used their own protocols to collect whole blood in K2EDTA tubes. For TCRbeta analysis, collaborators shipped samples in one of three forms: frozen whole blood, isolated PBMCs, or DNA extracted from either of those sample types. Sample: peripheral blood. The sequence was collected from a woman under 30 with acute or convalescent COVID-19. The chain is encoded by TRBV7-9 joined to TRBJ1-5; a tentative D match to TRBD1 spans 5 bases. The base sequence is TGTGCCAGCAGCCCGACAGAAATCAATCAGCCCCAGCATTTT. Its translation is CASSPTEINQPQHF.